This entry describes one T cell receptor beta chain. The V gene's germline CDR1 is KGHDR and CDR2 SFDVKD. The CDR3 covers 18 residues. The V gene lost 5 bases and the J gene lost 7 bases, with 25 bases spanning the gap. Per the authors' pipeline: Estimation of nucleated cell counts was performed using reference gene primer amplification. Profiling relied on immunoSEQ multiplex PCR, and the TCRdb table lists in-frame clones only, not all of them. V and J calls and clone size are copied from that table; D and trimming were computed from the DNA. The sample consists of under 200,000 clones, almost 85% of them appearing once. The entry originates in a study of blood T cell repertoires in COVID-19. The wider study: Italy, Spain and the United States were the sources of the convalescent and acute COVID-19 samples. In each case, the material was cDNA or gDNA derived from T cells, B-cell-depleted T cells, or PBMCs.

Sample: peripheral blood. The clonotype comes from a man between 18 and 29 years old with active or convalescent COVID-19. This rearrangement joins TRBV24-1 to TRBJ2-2, with D possibly matching TRBD1 (5 bases). The CDR3 region is CATSGTLRKDLRIGELFF. Written as DNA, the CDR3 is TGTGCCACCAGTGGGACACTAAGGAAGGACCTCAGGATCGGGGAGCTGTTTTTT.